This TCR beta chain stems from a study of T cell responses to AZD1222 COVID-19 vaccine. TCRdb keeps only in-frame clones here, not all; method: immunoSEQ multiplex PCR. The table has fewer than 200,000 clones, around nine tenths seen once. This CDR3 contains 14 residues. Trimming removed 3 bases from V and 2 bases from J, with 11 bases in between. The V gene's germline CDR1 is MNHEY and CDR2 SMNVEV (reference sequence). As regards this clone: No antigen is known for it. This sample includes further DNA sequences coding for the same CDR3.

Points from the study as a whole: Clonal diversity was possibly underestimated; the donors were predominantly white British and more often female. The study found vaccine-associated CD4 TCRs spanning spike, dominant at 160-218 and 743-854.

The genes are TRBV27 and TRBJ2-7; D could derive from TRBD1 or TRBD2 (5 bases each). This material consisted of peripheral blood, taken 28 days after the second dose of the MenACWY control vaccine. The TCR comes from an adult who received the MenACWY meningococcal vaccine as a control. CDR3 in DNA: TGTGCCAGCAGTTTTTCTCAGGGACCCTACGAGCAGTACTTC. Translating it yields CASSFSQGPYEQYF.